This TCR beta chain was recovered during a study of blood T cell repertoires in COVID-19. CDR1 is MNHEY, CDR2 SMNVEV, per germline (reference sequence). This CDR3 is 16 amino acids long. Deletions cut 0 bases from V and 4 bases from J, with 12 bases between. Method: immunoSEQ multiplex PCR; TCRdb's copy keeps in-frame clones and lacks some. The sample comprises roughly 150,000 clones, 75% to 90% of which are singletons, and 40% to 55% rests with the top ten. The table lists this clone with a few counts. The clonotype comes from a human donor in a cohort sampled during active COVID-19. The chain uses TRBV27 and TRBJ2-2, with D hard to call. The specimen was peripheral blood. CDR3 residues: CASSLSKRRGTGELFF. The CDR3 bases are TGTGCCAGCAGTTTATCAAAGCGAAGAGGCACCGGGGAGCTGTTTTTT.